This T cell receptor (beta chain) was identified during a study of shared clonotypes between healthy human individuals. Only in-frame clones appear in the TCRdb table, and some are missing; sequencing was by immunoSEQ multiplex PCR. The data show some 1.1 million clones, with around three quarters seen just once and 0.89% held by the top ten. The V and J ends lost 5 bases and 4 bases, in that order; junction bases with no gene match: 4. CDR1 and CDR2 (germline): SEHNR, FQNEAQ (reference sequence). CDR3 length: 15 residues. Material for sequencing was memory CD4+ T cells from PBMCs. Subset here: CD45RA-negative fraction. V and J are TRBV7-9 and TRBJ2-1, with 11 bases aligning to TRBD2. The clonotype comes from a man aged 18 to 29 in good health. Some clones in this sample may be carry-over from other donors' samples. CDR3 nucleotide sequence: TGTGCCAGCAGCCTACTAGCGGGGGAATACAATGAGCAGTTCTTC. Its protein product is CASSLLAGEYNEQFF.